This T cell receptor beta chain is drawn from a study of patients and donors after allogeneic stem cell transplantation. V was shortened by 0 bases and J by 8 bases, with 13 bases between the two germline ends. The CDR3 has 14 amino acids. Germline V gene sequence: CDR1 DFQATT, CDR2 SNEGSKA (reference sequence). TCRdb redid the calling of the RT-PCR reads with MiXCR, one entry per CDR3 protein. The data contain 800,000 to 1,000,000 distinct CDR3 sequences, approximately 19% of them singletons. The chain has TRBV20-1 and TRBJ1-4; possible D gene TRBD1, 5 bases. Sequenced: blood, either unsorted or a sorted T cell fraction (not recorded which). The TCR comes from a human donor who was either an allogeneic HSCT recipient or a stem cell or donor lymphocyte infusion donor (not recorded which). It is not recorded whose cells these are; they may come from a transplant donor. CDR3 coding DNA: TGCAGTGCTAGAGATCCGTGGGGGAGGGAAAAACTGTTTTTT. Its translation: CSARDPWGREKLFF.